Listed below are T cell receptor beta chains from one sample, sequenced in a study of cytomegalovirus exposure and HLA in healthy donors. Assay used: immunoSEQ multiplex PCR; TCRdb lists only in-frame clones, some missing. The table includes some 100,000 clones, around nine tenths detected once. Sequences were obtained from PBMCs. These receptors came from a woman between 18 and 29 years old in good health and CMV-seronegative. Each CDR3 is given with its conserved first and last residue.

CASSPLPITYEQYF 14 TRBV5-8
CASSQDDLAMSEQFF 15 TRBV4-2
CASSPGGSLSSGNTIYF 17 TRBV5-4
CASSYPGTNQPQHF 14 TRBV6-6
CAWSREGDQPQHF 13 TRBV30
CASSCCAADYTF 12 TRBV7-4
CASSSTSGGYEQYF 14 TRBV5-6
CACSGGYSNQPQHF 14 TRBV30
CAWIPMDRNIQYF 13 TRBV30
CASSITSGGAVEQFF 15 TRBV7-3
CASSRGGVFYEQYF 14 TRBV27
CASSLITSGGFYEQYF 16 TRBV5-4
CASSLGGGTGELFF 14 TRBV7-6
CSVRDTLGNSPLHF 14 TRBV29-1
CASSYDRNTGELFF 14 TRBV7-9
CASSPGGYEQYF 12 TRBV19
CASSRQGTYEQYF 13 TRBV6-5
CASSFSGGGELYF 13 TRBV11-3
CASSPPAFNEQFF 13 TRBV18
CASSLSNWLLAGLYF 15 TRBV27